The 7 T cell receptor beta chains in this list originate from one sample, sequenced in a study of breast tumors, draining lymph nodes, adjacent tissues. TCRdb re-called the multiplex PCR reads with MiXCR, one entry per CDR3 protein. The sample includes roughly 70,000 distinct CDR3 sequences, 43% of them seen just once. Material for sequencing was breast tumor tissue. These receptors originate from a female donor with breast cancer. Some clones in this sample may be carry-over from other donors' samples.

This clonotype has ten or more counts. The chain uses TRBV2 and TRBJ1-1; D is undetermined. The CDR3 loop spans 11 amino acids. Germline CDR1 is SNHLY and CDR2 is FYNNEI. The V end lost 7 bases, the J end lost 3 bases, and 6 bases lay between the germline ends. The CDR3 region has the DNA TGTGCCAGCAACCGGCACACTGAAGCTTTCTTT. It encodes CASNRHTEAFF.

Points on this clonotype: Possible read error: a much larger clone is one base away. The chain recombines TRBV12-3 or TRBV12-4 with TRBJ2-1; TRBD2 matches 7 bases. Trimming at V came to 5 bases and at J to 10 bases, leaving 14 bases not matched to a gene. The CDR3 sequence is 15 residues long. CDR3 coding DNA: TGTGCCAGCAGTCTTCTACTAGCGCCCAACGGGGAGCAGTTCTTC. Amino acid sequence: CASSLLLAPNGEQFF.

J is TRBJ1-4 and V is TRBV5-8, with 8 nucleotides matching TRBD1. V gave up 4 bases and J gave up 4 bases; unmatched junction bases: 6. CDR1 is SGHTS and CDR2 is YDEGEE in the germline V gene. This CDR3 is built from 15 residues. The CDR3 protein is CASSATGAYNEKLFF. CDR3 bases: TGTGCCAGCAGCGCGACAGGGGCCTATAATGAAAAACTGTTTTTT.

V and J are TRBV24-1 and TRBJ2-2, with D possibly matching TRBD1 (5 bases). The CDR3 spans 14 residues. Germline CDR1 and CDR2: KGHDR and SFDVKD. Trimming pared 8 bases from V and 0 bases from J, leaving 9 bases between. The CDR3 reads CATTQATNTGELFF. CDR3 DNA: TGTGCCACCACACAGGCTACGAACACCGGGGAGCTGTTTTTT.

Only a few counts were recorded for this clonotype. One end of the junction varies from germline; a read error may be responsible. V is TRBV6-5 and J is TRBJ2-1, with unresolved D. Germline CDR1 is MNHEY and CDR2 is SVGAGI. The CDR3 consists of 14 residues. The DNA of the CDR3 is TGTGCCAGCAGTCACTCGAACCCGGCCGGTGAGCAGTTCTTC. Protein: CASSHSNPAGEQFF.

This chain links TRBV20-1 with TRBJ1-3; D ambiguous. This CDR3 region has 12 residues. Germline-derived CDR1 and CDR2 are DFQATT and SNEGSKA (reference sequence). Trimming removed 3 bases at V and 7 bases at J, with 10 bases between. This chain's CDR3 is CSARYVQNTIYF. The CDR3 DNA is TGCAGTGCTAGGTACGTCCAGAACACCATATATTTT.

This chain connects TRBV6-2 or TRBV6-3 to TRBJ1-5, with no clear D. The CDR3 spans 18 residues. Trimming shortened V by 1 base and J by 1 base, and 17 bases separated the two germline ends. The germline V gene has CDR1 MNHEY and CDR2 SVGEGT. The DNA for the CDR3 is TGTGCCAGCAGTTACTTAAGAAAGGAGGTAGTAAGCAATCAGCCCCAGCATTTT. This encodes CASSYLRKEVVSNQPQHF.